The entry that follows covers one T cell receptor (beta chain) sequence. The antigen is not known. The data were taken from a study of CD4+ T cells in melanoma. General observations from the study: CD8+ T cell, macrophage and B cell function reportedly correlated with neoantigen-specific CD4+ T cells. Reportedly, melanoma neoantigen-specific CD4+ T cells showed varied differentiation states.

Trimming cost V 6 bases and J 14 bases, with 22 bases left between them. There are 14 residues in the CDR3. In germline, CDR1 is SNHLY, CDR2 FYNNEI. Clones were sequenced by immunoSEQ multiplex PCR, and TCRdb holds only the in-frame ones, with some missing. The data hold roughly 10,000 clones, with approximately 60% observed a single time. The TCR sequence derives from a human donor with melanoma. The chain employs TRBV2 and TRBJ1-4, with a tentative D call TRBD1 (6 bases). Material for sequencing was cells from a culture (not recorded whether cultured in vitro). The CDR3 nucleotides are TGTGCCAGCAGCCCGGTACAGGGTTCGGGCCCTCTGTTTTTT. Encoded protein: CASSPVQGSGPLFF.